Here is one T cell receptor beta chain with its context. The specificity of this receptor is unknown. Per-nucleotide qualities are absent, and no much larger clonotype sits a single base away. This entry comes from a study of cytomegalovirus exposure and HLA in healthy donors listed by TCRdb under 2017. Broadly, across the study: An earlier analysis of 587 of the donors reported approximately 280 Gb of sequence data and about 120 million unique TCR beta sequences obtained from about 170 million T cells. Around 320 gigabases of sequencing data and roughly 90 million unique TCR sequences were included in an early release covering about 700 HLA-typed donors. The genetic ancestry cluster associated with self-reported Caucasian donors included approximately 85% of the 300 to 400 genotyped donors. The aim of the study was to test whether cataloging public T cell receptors could identify signatures of past pathogen exposure. The T cell repertoires of 666 subjects were profiled by immunosequencing and related to cytomegalovirus serostatus. Along with the roughly 610-subject first cohort, a separate validation cohort of over 90 different subjects was used. The study combined high-throughput TCR immunosequencing, statistical association of individual TCRs with disease status, and machine learning to predict cytomegalovirus infection status. A later analysis re-analyzed previously published TCR beta repertoires from hundreds of donors and added high-resolution HLA genotyping to study TCR occurrence patterns. Rather than drawing on any new phenotypic data, the later analysis identified candidate immune exposures from TCR beta sequences and the way those sequences occurred across donors. To decide whether each TCR beta V gene segment behaved as functional or pseudogenic, an earlier analysis of approximately 600 of the donors relied on high-throughput TCR beta sequencing. Donor age, sex, ethnicity and CMV serostatus were compiled alongside the repertoire data. Genome-wide SNP genotypes for about 65% of the roughly 700 donors were used in a later genetic analysis, which treated that subset as a discovery cohort. All discovery cohort repertoires had been generated on a single sequencing platform. HLA typing covered class I and class II loci at four-digit resolution. Typing coverage differed by locus: A, B, C, DRB1 and DQB1 were typed in roughly 620-630 donors, DQA1 in about 560, DPA1 in roughly 590, and DPB1 in 472. Roughly 5 DR-DQ haplotypes were handled as single units for association and clustering, since linkage in the cohort was strong. Among about 370 genotyped donors of the cohort, an average of approximately 240,000 unique TCR beta nucleotide sequences was sequenced per donor, of which approximately 18% were non-productive.

According to the germline V gene, CDR1 reads SGHNT and CDR2 reads YENEEA. The CDR3, from cysteine to phenylalanine, totals 14 residues. The retained sequence is limited to the CDR3, 42 bases, with the frame set at the first base. A distance of 9 bases separates the germline ends of V and J, which lose 1 base and 4 bases respectively. General findings and caveats noted by the study authors: Across donors, most TCR sequences were observed very rarely, whereas some public TCRs were present in many individuals. Roughly uniform sequencing depth across donors was assumed in presence/absence analyses, although this assumption may not hold. A further reported finding was that TCR beta sequences accurately predicted the HLA-A and HLA-B alleles for most subjects in the first cohort. In a later analysis, most CMV-associated TCR beta chains were found to appear HLA-restricted, with HLA associations seemingly driven largely by CMV exposure. The sequencing pipeline was judged likely to have produced a cluster of highly shared sequence variants as a technical artifact. At a false discovery rate of 0.05, a later analysis linked approximately 18,000 TCR beta sequences to specific HLA alleles. Cytomegalovirus status was reported to be diagnosed by the classifier with high specificity and sensitivity in both the original and validation cohorts. The authors suggested that the approach could potentially be generalized to other disease states and immunological phenotypes. Correlated functional status among segregating V segments might reflect linkage disequilibrium, but an unknown experimental factor could not be ruled out. Because counts were too low, seventeen rarely observed V segments, including chromosome 9 orphons, were excluded from the earlier analysis of a few hundred of the donors. According to a later analysis, TCR association rates differed among HLA loci, with DRB1 alleles showing the most associated TCRs and HLA-C alleles showing the fewest. Compared with equally common non-associated chains, HLA-associated TCR beta chains in a later analysis were more clonally expanded and had lower generation probabilities. In the study, approximately 150 TCR beta chains were listed as associated with cytomegalovirus. When HLA alleles, especially DR and DQ, strongly co-occurred, TCR associations were difficult to assign to individual alleles. Some IMGT-functional V segments, including TRBV6-2 and TRBV6-3, could not be distinguished by the 87-base-pair reads and were therefore excluded. This cohort had only TCR beta chains sequenced, and the lack of alpha or paired-chain data limited which features could be detected. In a later genetic analysis, fewer N-insertions in productive TCRs were reported among donors in an Asian-associated ancestry cluster than the roughly 700-donor mean. In a later genetic analysis, a missense DCLRE1C variant was associated with V-gene and J-gene trimming of TCR beta chains, and the association was replicated in an independent cohort. A few of the identified cytomegalovirus-associated TCR beta chains were confirmed in vitro to be specific for cytomegalovirus antigens. Immune exposure information for the cohort was limited to CMV serostatus. In a later analysis, several top co-occurrence clusters were reported to appear linked to parvovirus B19, influenza, CMV and Epstein-Barr virus. In an earlier analysis of around 600 of the donors, most TCR beta V segments were observed in productive rearrangements about 87% or about 30% of the time, broadly matching IMGT annotations. HLA typing was unavailable for some donors at each locus, so association tests used only the typed subset.

The cohort was made up of approximately 670 healthy bone marrow donors. At the time of sampling, every cohort member was nominally healthy, though immune exposures that went unrecorded were likely present. The donor was CMV seropositive and was included in the group of around 300 seropositive cohort members. Every donor gave a peripheral blood sample, and the peripheral blood mononuclear cells from that sample were used for TCR beta sequencing. The Qiagen DNeasy Blood Extraction Kit was used to extract genomic DNA from the blood cell samples. The library was built by means of the immunoSEQ multiplex PCR assay. For the multiplex PCR, a mixture combining 60 forward primers for TCR Vbeta segments and 13 reverse primers for TCR Jbeta segments was used. Amplification of the CDR3 region of rearranged TCR beta genes was performed with a multiplex PCR assay on genomic DNA. The Illumina HiSeq System was used to sequence the amplified TCR beta libraries as 87-base-pair reads. The paper's data handling went like this. A later analysis counted around 72 million unique TCR beta chains across the 600 to 850 repertoires, and some 11 million of these chains were shared by at least two donors. To remove PCR and sequencing errors, raw reads were error-corrected and collapsed into unique sequences using a nearest-neighbor algorithm that merged closely related sequences. V, D and J gene segments were assigned by aligning CDR3 sequences to IMGT reference sequences. For a sequence to be retained, at least a six-nucleotide match to both a V gene segment and a J gene segment was required. Rearrangements were called productive when the CDR3 lacked stop codons and stayed in frame with V and J; all others were non-productive. Following IMGT convention, CDR3 was defined as the stretch from the second conserved V-encoded cysteine to the conserved J-encoded phenylalanine. Sequences without an unambiguous match to a single V gene segment were excluded from the earlier analysis of several hundred of the donors. In an earlier analysis of some 590 of the donors, a V segment was called functional when productive rearrangements were above 56.7%, and segregating when the standard deviation between donors exceeded 5%. A statistical classification framework was built to diagnose cytomegalovirus status from the catalog of TCR beta chain sequences. A later analysis assigned V and J genes by comparing TCR nucleotide sequences with IMGT/GENE-DB human TR gene sequences. A later analysis assigned CDR3 sequences and most-parsimonious VDJ recombination scenarios with the TCRdist pipeline. A later analysis defined each TCR beta chain by its CDR3 amino acid sequence plus V-gene family, and excluded reads lacking a unique V-gene family. A later analysis removed 450 to 600 highly shared, low-generation-probability nucleotide sequences to deal with suspected cross-contamination and a sequencing artifact. In a later analysis, a clonal expansion index was calculated for each public chain from normalized within-repertoire ranks of inferred template counts. A later analysis computed generation probabilities with a VDJ recombination model fitted to out-of-frame rearrangements, and checked the results against IGoR. In a later analysis, TCR-TCR, TCR-HLA and TCR-CMV co-occurrence was scored with hypergeometric tests, and a repertoire-size bias correction was applied to TCR pairs. To estimate false discovery rates, a later analysis permuted the HLA or CMV assignments 20 times. In a later analysis, co-occurring TCRs were grouped using DBSCAN, with TCRdist sequence similarity added in when clustering inside HLA-allele-positive subsets. For co-occurrence clustering, repertoires with fewer than 30,000 or more than 120,000 public chains were excluded, along with roughly five repertoires with anomalous nucleotide sharing. TCRdb retrieved this table from immuneACCESS and kept in-frame rearrangements only. Not all clones are present; in checked studies, unresolved V genes account for under half, and no reason is known for the remainder. Clone size and V and J calls were adopted from that table, with D and trimming inferred from the DNA. Counted in this sample were approximately 170,000 clones; around four fifths of them appeared once. In total, the top ten clones hold roughly 4.3% of the sample.

This receptor was obtained from a man aged 50-59 years in good health and CMV-seropositive. Sequencing used PBMCs. The chain links TRBV11-3 with TRBJ2-3; the D segment could be TRBD2, given 5 matching bases. The sequence in DNA is TGTGCCAGCAGCTTAGGGGCTAGCTCAGATACGCAGTATTTT. This yields the protein CASSLGASSDTQYF.